The source of this T cell receptor beta chain is a study of shared clonotypes between healthy human individuals. This clone was picked up one time. In the same sample, other DNA sequences code for this CDR3. CDR1 and CDR2 from the germline V gene are SEHNR and FQNEAQ (reference sequence). This CDR3 is built from 11 residues. Trimming removed 2 bases at V and 6 bases at J, with 2 bases between. As processed by the authors: As immunoSEQ supplied junction-only sequences (without quality scores), filtering differed. This table comes from immunoSEQ multiplex PCR, and its TCRdb copy is limited to in-frame clones, with some not included. D and trimming come from the DNA, and the V and J calls and clone size come from that table. Here the sample spans roughly 1,500,000 clones, about 98.5% being singletons.

The TCR originated in a man aged 25-45 years in good health. Sequencing input: naive CD4+ T cells sorted from blood. As to subset: CD45RA+ positively selected. V is TRBV7-9 and J is TRBJ2-1; no definite D call. In nucleotides, the CDR3 is TGTGCCAGCAGCTTAAGCAATGAGCAGTTCTTC. This codes for CASSLSNEQFF.